A single sample gave rise to the 26 T cell receptor beta chains below, sequenced in a study of cytomegalovirus exposure and HLA in healthy donors. Use of 60 Vbeta and 13 Jbeta primers characterized the PCR. Sequencing used immunoSEQ multiplex PCR; TCRdb keeps in-frame clones, though not all of them. The table includes approximately 160,000 clones, roughly four fifths detected once. The sequenced sample was PBMCs. These receptors originate from a woman aged 45-59 years in good health and CMV-seropositive.

This clone was seen many times. The chain carries TRBV2 and TRBJ1-4; 7 bases fit TRBD1. Germline V lookup: CDR1 SNHLY, CDR2 FYNNEI. This CDR3 is 13 amino acids long. V gave up 7 bases and J gave up 10 bases; unmatched junction bases: 9. In DNA form, the CDR3 reads TGTGCCAGCAAGGGGGCGCGGGGGGGAAAACTGTTTTTT. Translated, it gives CASKGARGGKLFF. The variable domain in full, completed from reference TRBV2 and TRBJ1-4, reads EPEVTQTPSHQVTQMGQEVILRCVPISNHLYFYWYRQILGQKVEFLVSFYNNEISEKSEIFDDQFSVERPDGSNFTLKIRSTKLEDSAMYFCASKGARGGKLFFGSGTQLSVL.

V usage is TRBV4-1 and J usage is TRBJ2-1; TRBD2 agrees at 12 bases. The V and J ends lost 0 bases and 7 bases, in that order; junction bases with no gene match: 4. Germline V gene sequence: CDR1 MGHRA, CDR2 YSYEKL. The CDR3 spans 16 residues. This chain's CDR3 is CASSQDLGLAGNEQFF. In DNA, the CDR3 is TGCGCCAGCAGCCAAGATCTCGGACTAGCGGGAAATGAGCAGTTCTTC.

This chain links TRBV6-5 with TRBJ2-2; no reliable D call. The germline V and J ends were trimmed by 4 bases and 0 bases, with 12 bases remaining between them. The CDR3 loop spans 16 amino acids. Germline V gives CDR1 MNHEY, CDR2 SVGAGI. In DNA, the CDR3 is TGTGCCAGCAGTTCGCGAGGCGGAACGAACACCGGGGAGCTGTTTTTT. It is translated as CASSSRGGTNTGELFF.

The rearrangement joins TRBV5-1 to TRBJ1-1, with 7 positions matching TRBD1. CDR1 is SGHRS, CDR2 YFSETQ, per germline. J gave up 0 bases and V 4 bases, and 6 bases lay outside the gene matches. The CDR3 length is 15 residues. The CDR3 DNA follows: TGCGCCAGCAGCCCAGTACAGGGGATGAACACTGAAGCTTTCTTT. Translating gives CASSPVQGMNTEAFF.

The chain uses TRBV5-1 and TRBJ1-2; possible D gene TRBD1, 6 bases. V gave up 4 bases and J gave up 1 base, with 11 bases separating them. The length of the CDR3 is 14 residues. Germline-derived CDR1 and CDR2 are SGHRS and YFSETQ. The CDR3 reads CASSGGGSNYGYTF. The CDR3 DNA follows: TGCGCCAGCAGCGGGGGCGGCAGTAACTATGGCTACACCTTC.

The rearrangement joins TRBV6-5 to TRBJ1-6; no definite D call. The length of the CDR3 is 14 residues. CDR1 is MNHEY and CDR2 is SVGAGI in the germline V gene. Trimming stripped 6 bases from V and 3 bases from J, with 9 bases between. CDR3 region: CASRKTGYNSPLHF. DNA of the CDR3: TGTGCCAGCAGGAAGACGGGCTATAATTCACCCCTCCACTTT.

The chain links TRBV6-1 to TRBJ1-1; 9 nucleotides align to TRBD1. V gave up 3 bases and J gave up 1 base; unmatched junction bases: 3. The germline V gene encodes CDR1 MNHNS and CDR2 SASEGT. The CDR3 runs 15 residues. CDR3 nucleotide sequence: TGTGCCAGCAGTGACCAGGGACAGGGGAACACTGAAGCTTTCTTT. Protein sequence: CASSDQGQGNTEAFF.

CDR3: CASSSRGAFTGELFF. The CDR3 nucleotides are TGTGCCAGCAGCTCTCGGGGGGCCTTCACCGGGGAGCTGTTTTTT. V and J are TRBV11-2 and TRBJ2-2, with a weak D call TRBD2 (7 bases). Germline V gene lookup returns CDR1 SGHAT and CDR2 FQNNGV. V was cut by 4 bases and J by 4 bases, with 13 bases left in between. This CDR3 is built from 15 residues.

The V call is TRBV6-5, the J call TRBJ1-2; weak D call: TRBD1 (5 bases). This CDR3 is 13 amino acids long. In germline, CDR1 is MNHEY, CDR2 SVGAGI. V gave up 7 bases and J gave up 5 bases, with 14 bases separating them. The CDR3 DNA is TGTGCCAGCAACCCGGGGGGAAGGTATGGCTACACCTTC. Translation gives CASNPGGRYGYTF.

The DNA of the CDR3 is TGTGCCAGCAGCGGCCGGGACAGGGGGACTGAAGCTTTCTTT. Protein product: CASSGRDRGTEAFF. The rearrangement links TRBV5-4 to TRBJ1-1; TRBD1 aligns across 11 bases. J lost 5 bases, V lost 4 bases, and 4 bases had no gene match. The germline CDR1 and CDR2 sequences are SGHNT and YYREEE (reference sequence). The CDR3 covers 14 residues.

The chain couples TRBV6-1 to TRBJ1-5; a weak D match, TRBD1 (6 bases). V shed 2 bases and J shed 4 bases, with 9 bases lying between them. This CDR3 region has 14 residues. Germline-derived CDR1 and CDR2 are MNHNS and SASEGT. Written as DNA, the CDR3 is TGTGCCAGCAGTGAACGCAGGGGAAATCAGCCCCAGCATTTT. This translates into CASSERRGNQPQHF.

The rearrangement links TRBV7-9 to TRBJ2-5; 9 bases align to TRBD2. This CDR3 is 16 amino acids long. Germline V gives CDR1 SEHNR, CDR2 FQNEAQ (reference sequence). The V segment lost 4 bases and the J segment 7 bases; nucleotides outside the gene matches: 13. The DNA for the CDR3 is TGTGCCAGCAGCTCTCCAAGGGCTAGCGGGGCAGGGACCCAGTACTTC. This codes for CASSSPRASGAGTQYF.

This clone has only one observation. The rearrangement joins TRBV10-1 to TRBJ1-5; 7 nucleotides match TRBD1. In germline, CDR1 is WNHNN, CDR2 SYGVQD (reference sequence). The CDR3 covers 13 residues. V shed 3 bases, J shed 7 bases, and the junction held 3 bases outside the gene matches. CDR3 region: CASSEGGWQPQHF. The CDR3 nucleotides read TGCGCCAGCAGTGAAGGGGGCTGGCAGCCCCAGCATTTT.

The V gene is TRBV5-6, the J gene TRBJ1-6; TRBD1 might be the D (5 bases). The CDR3 has 14 amino acids. Per germline, CDR1 SGHDT and CDR2 YYEEEE. Between the trimmed V and J ends, which lost 7 bases and 1 base, there was a span of 9 bases. The CDR3 DNA reads TGTGCCAGCGAACCAGGGTCCTATAATTCACCCCTCCACTTT. Encoded protein: CASEPGSYNSPLHF.

V and J are TRBV7-2 and TRBJ1-2, with 10 bases identical to TRBD1. The CDR3 runs 15 residues. Trimming took 5 bases from V and 2 from J; bases not matched to a gene: 5. The germline CDR1 and CDR2 sequences are SGHTA and FQGNSA. The CDR3 DNA sequence: TGTGCCAGCAGCAACCGGGACAGGGGCAACTATGGCTACACCTTC. This sequence encodes CASSNRDRGNYGYTF.

This chain connects TRBV10-1 to TRBJ2-5, with D uncertain. The V gene lost 0 bases and the J gene lost 5 bases, with 7 bases spanning the gap. Germline lookup yields CDR1 WNHNN and CDR2 SYGVQD (reference sequence). This CDR3 is built from 13 residues. CDR3 nucleotide sequence: TGCGCCAGCAGTGAGTCAGGCAGGGAGACCCAGTACTTC. It specifies CASSESGRETQYF.

The V call is TRBV5-4, the J call TRBJ1-1; 7 bases match TRBD1. Unmatched junction bases numbered 12, after V lost 6 bases and J lost 1 base. Per the germline V gene, CDR1 is SGHNT and CDR2 is YYREEE (reference sequence). This CDR3 contains 16 residues. The CDR3 region has the DNA TGTGCCAGCAACAGGGGACCGGGACAGAGGAACACTGAAGCTTTCTTT. It translates to CASNRGPGQRNTEAFF.

This rearrangement joins TRBV14 to TRBJ1-3; 8 positions match TRBD1. J gave up 2 bases and V 1 base, and 10 bases lay outside the gene matches. The CDR3 is 18 residues long. CDR1 and CDR2 (germline): SGHDN, FVKESK. The CDR3 bases are TGTGCCAGCAGCCAAGTTTTCGGACAGGGTACTGCTGGAAACACCATATATTTT. It is translated as CASSQVFGQGTAGNTIYF. Using reference TRBV14 and TRBJ1-3 for the parts outside the CDR3, the full variable domain is EAGVTQFPSHSVIEKGQTVTLRCDPISGHDNLYWYRRVMGKEIKFLLHFVKESKQDESGMPNNRFLAERTGGTYSTLKVQPAELEDSGVYFCASSQVFGQGTAGNTIYFGEGSWLTVV.

CDR3 sequence: CVSTAWGGYQPQHF. CDR3 sequence (DNA): TGTGTCTCGACGGCTTGGGGCGGTTATCAGCCCCAGCATTTT. The chain joins TRBV6-6 to TRBJ1-5; TRBD1 might be the D (5 bases). This CDR3 contains 14 residues. Germline V gene data show CDR1 as MNHNY and CDR2 as SVGAGI (reference sequence).

This rearrangement joins TRBV28 to TRBJ1-2; a possible D gene is TRBD1 (6 bases). V lost 4 bases and J lost 7, with 10 bases in between. Per germline, CDR1 MDHEN and CDR2 SYDVKM. This CDR3 spans 12 amino acids. The CDR3 bases are TGTGCCAGCAGTTCTCAAGGGGGTGGCTACACCTTC. Amino acids: CASSSQGGGYTF.

This clone was recorded a few times. This sequence joins TRBV19 and TRBJ1-2; possible D gene TRBD1, 5 bases. V shed 5 bases and J shed 1 base, with 8 bases lying between them. The length of the CDR3 is 13 residues. CDR1 and CDR2 from the germline V gene are LNHDA and SQIVND (reference sequence). The CDR3 region is CASSVQGNYGYTF. CDR3 DNA: TGTGCCAGTAGTGTCCAGGGTAACTATGGCTACACCTTC.

The chain uses TRBV7-3 and TRBJ1-2; no firm D call. The CDR3 is 13 residues long. Germline loops: CDR1 SGHTA, CDR2 FQGTGA. With 0 bases removed from V and 6 bases from J, the gap between germline ends came to 8 bases. The CDR3: CASSLTGRDGYTF. As DNA, the CDR3 is TGTGCCAGCAGCTTAACAGGGAGGGATGGCTACACCTTC. Full variable domain (outside the CDR3, taken from reference TRBV7-3 and TRBJ1-2): GAGVSQTPSNKVTEKGKYVELRCDPISGHTALYWYRQSLGQGPEFLIYFQGTGAADDSGLPNDRFFAVRPEGSVSTLKIQRTERGDSAVYLCASSLTGRDGYTFGSGTRLTVV.

The CDR3 spells CASSFTQGPYEQYF. The CDR3 DNA reads TGCGCCAGCAGCTTCACTCAGGGGCCCTACGAGCAGTACTTC. This chain uses TRBV5-1 with TRBJ2-7; tentatively, D is TRBD1 (6 bases). The CDR3 consists of 14 residues. V gave up 2 bases and J gave up 2 bases, with 11 bases separating them. Per germline, CDR1 SGHRS and CDR2 YFSETQ. Together with reference TRBV5-1 and TRBJ2-7, the CDR3 gives the full variable domain: KAGVTQTPRYLIKTRGQQVTLSCSPISGHRSVSWYQQTPGQGLQFLFEYFSETQRNKGNFPGRFSGRQFSNSRSEMNVSTLELGDSALYLCASSFTQGPYEQYFGPGTRLTVT.

The chain links TRBV6-5 to TRBJ2-1; 8 bases are a match to TRBD2. The V gene end was trimmed by 6 bases and the J gene end by 10 bases; junction bases not matched to a gene: 8. This CDR3 spans 13 amino acids. Looked up from germline, CDR1 is MNHEY and CDR2 is SVGAGI. The chain's CDR3 is CASSPQAGVEQFF. Written as DNA, the CDR3 is TGTGCCAGCAGCCCCCAAGCGGGGGTAGAGCAGTTCTTC.

The chain uses TRBV5-1 and TRBJ2-3; 9 nucleotides match TRBD2. This CDR3 is 16 amino acids long. Germline assignment: CDR1 SGHRS and CDR2 YFSETQ. After removal of 0 bases from V and 5 bases from J, the junction contained 7 bases not matched to a gene. In DNA form, the CDR3 reads TGCGCCAGCAGCTTGGGGGGACTAGCAGGGGTAGATACGCAGTATTTT. Encoded protein: CASSLGGLAGVDTQYF.

The chain uses TRBV29-1 and TRBJ1-2; weak D call: TRBD1 (6 bases). This CDR3 region has 12 residues. Trimming took off 4 bases at V and 7 bases at J, with 13 bases between the two ends. CDR1 is SQVTM and CDR2 is ANQGSEA in the germline V gene. CDR3 amino acids: CSVVSGARGYTF. The CDR3 DNA reads as TGCAGCGTTGTTTCAGGGGCCCGTGGCTACACCTTC.